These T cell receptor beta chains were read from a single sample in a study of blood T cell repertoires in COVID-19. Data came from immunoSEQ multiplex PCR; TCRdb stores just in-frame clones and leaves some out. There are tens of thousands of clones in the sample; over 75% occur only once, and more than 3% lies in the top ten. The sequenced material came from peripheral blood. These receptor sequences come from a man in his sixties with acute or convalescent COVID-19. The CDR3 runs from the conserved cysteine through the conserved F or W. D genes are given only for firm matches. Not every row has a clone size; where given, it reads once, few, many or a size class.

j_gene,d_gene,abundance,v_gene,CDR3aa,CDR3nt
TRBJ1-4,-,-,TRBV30,CAWSVLSTNEKLFF,TGTGCCTGGAGTGTACTCTCAACTAATGAAAAACTGTTTTTT
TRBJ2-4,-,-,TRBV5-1,CASSLGQGGSKNIQYF,TGCGCCAGCAGCTTGGGGCAGGGGGGTTCCAAAAACATTCAGTACTTC
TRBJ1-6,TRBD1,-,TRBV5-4,CASAGGWNSPLHF,TGTGCCAGTGCAGGGGGGTGGAATTCACCCCTCCACTTT
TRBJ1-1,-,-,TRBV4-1,CASSQDVGRTEAFF,TGCGCCAGCAGCCAAGATGTGGGGAGGACTGAAGCTTTCTTT
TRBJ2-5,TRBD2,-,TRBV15,CATSTPYRAGAQETQYF,TGTGCCACCAGCACACCTTACCGAGCGGGGGCCCAAGAGACCCAGTACTTC
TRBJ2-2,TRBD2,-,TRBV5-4,CASGRAGGLAGELFF,TGTGCCAGCGGAAGAGCGGGGGGGCTTGCCGGGGAGCTGTTTTTT
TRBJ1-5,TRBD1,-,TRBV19,CASSRQGRPQHF,TGTGCCAGTAGCAGACAGGGGCGGCCCCAGCATTTT
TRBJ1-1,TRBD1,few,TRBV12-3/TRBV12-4,CASTRTGGTEAFF,TGTGCCAGCACCCGGACAGGGGGCACTGAAGCTTTCTTT
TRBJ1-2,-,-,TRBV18,CASSPAAGYTF,TGTGCCAGCTCACCAGCGGCTGGCTACACCTTC
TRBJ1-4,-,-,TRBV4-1,CASSQVRGGITNEKLFF,TGCGCCAGCAGCCAAGTGAGGGGGGGGATAACTAATGAAAAACTGTTTTTT
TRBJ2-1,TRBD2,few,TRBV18,CASSLISGSGNEQFF,TGTGCCAGCTCACTAATCAGCGGGAGCGGGAATGAGCAGTTCTTC
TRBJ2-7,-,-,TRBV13,CASSLRGTAYYEQYF,TGTGCCAGCAGCTTACGGGGGACAGCTTACTACGAGCAGTACTTC
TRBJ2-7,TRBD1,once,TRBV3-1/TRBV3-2,CASSQTGQGGHEQYF,TGTGCCAGCAGCCAGACGGGACAGGGGGGCCACGAGCAGTACTTC
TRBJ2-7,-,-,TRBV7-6,CASSLAAVQDAAYEQYF,TGTGCCAGCAGCTTAGCGGCTGTACAGGACGCAGCCTACGAGCAGTACTTC
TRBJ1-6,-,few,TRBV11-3,CASSLGGNSPLHF,TGTGCCAGCAGCTTAGGAGGGAATTCACCCCTCCACTTT
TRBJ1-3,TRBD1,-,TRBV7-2,CASSPDRGDTIYF,TGTGCCAGCAGCCCGGACAGGGGTGACACCATATATTTT
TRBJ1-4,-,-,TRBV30,CAWSRNEKLFF,TGTGCCTGGAGTCGTAATGAAAAACTGTTTTTT
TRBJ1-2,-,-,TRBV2,CASSDRGISNYGYTF,TGTGCCAGCAGTGACCGGGGGATCTCTAACTATGGCTACACCTTC
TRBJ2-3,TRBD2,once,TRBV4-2,CASSQVSSGYTDTQYF,TGTGCCAGCAGCCAAGTGTCTAGCGGGTACACAGATACGCAGTATTTT
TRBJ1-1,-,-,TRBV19,CASNIRQGYTEAFF,TGTGCCAGTAACATCAGGCAGGGGTACACTGAAGCTTTCTTT
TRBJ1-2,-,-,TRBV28,CASSQEGRMRNYGYTF,TGTGCCAGCAGCCAGGAGGGGAGGATGAGGAACTATGGCTACACCTTC
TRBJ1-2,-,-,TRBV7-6,CASSRSVGYTF,TGTGCCAGCAGCCGCTCAGTCGGCTACACCTTC
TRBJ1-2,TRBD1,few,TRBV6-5,CASRGQGDGYTF,TGTGCCAGCAGGGGACAGGGTGATGGCTACACCTTC
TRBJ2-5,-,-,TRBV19,CATSGSGLETQYF,TGTGCCACCTCTGGGAGCGGCTTAGAGACCCAGTACTTC
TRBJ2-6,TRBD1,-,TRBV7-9,CASSLAGTGGSGANVLTF,TGTGCCAGCAGCCTAGCCGGGACAGGGGGGTCTGGGGCCAACGTCCTGACTTTC
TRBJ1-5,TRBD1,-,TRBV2,CASSSTPDRAESLSNQPQHF,TGTGCCAGCAGTTCTACACCGGACAGGGCGGAATCACTTAGCAATCAGCCCCAGCATTTT
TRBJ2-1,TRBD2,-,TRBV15,CATSNGLAGGYNEQFF,TGTGCCACCAGCAACGGACTAGCGGGGGGATACAATGAGCAGTTCTTC
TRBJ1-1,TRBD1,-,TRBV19,CASSIVGRTGTLSAEAFF,TGTGCCAGTAGTATAGTAGGGAGGACAGGAACTTTAAGCGCTGAAGCTTTCTTT
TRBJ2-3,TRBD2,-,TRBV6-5,CASIGAGATDTQYF,TGTGCCAGCATAGGGGCGGGAGCGACAGATACGCAGTATTTT
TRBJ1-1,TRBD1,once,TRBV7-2,CASSRTGKTEAFF,TGTGCCAGCAGCCGGACAGGGAAGACTGAAGCTTTCTTT
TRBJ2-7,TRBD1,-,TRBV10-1,CASSPSGTAGEQYF,TGCGCCAGCAGTCCCTCCGGGACAGCTGGCGAGCAGTACTTC
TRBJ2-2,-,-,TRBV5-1,CASSSAPGTTGELFF,TGCGCCAGCAGCTCCGCCCCAGGCACCACCGGGGAGCTGTTTTTT
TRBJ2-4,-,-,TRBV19,CASTDTRGRGKNIQYF,TGTGCCAGCACTGATACCAGGGGCCGAGGCAAAAACATTCAGTACTTC
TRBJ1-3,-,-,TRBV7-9,CASSTGPGNTIYF,TGTGCCAGCAGTACAGGGCCCGGAAACACCATATATTTT
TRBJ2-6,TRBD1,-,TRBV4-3,CASSQDRDRVLSGANVLTF,TGCGCCAGCAGCCAGGACCGGGACAGGGTCCTCTCTGGGGCCAACGTCCTGACTTTC
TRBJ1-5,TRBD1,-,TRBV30,CAWTPGQGYQPQHF,TGTGCCTGGACCCCGGGACAGGGGTATCAGCCCCAGCATTTT
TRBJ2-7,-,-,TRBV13,CASSLLSDPTSEQYF,TGTGCCAGCAGCTTATTAAGCGACCCCACTTCGGAGCAGTACTTC
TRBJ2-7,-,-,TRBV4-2,CASSQETGPSYEQYF,TGTGCCAGCAGCCAAGAAACAGGGCCTTCCTACGAGCAGTACTTC
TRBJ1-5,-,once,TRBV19,CASRDTLSNQPQHF,TGTGCCAGCAGGGACACTTTGAGCAATCAGCCCCAGCATTTT
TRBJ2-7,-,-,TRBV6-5,CASRGRGYEQYF,TGTGCCAGCAGGGGGAGAGGGTACGAGCAGTACTTC
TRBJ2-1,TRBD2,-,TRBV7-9,CASSQTSGYNEQFF,TGTGCCAGCAGTCAGACTAGCGGATACAATGAGCAGTTCTTC
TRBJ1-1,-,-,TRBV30,CAWSPGGTEAFF,TGTGCCTGGAGTCCGGGAGGTACTGAAGCTTTCTTT
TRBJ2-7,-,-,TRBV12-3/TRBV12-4,CASSHGDNREQYF,TGTGCCAGCAGCCACGGGGACAATAGGGAGCAGTACTTC
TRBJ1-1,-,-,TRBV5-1,CASSLIRTDTEAFF,TGCGCCAGCAGCTTGATCCGGACAGACACTGAAGCTTTCTTT
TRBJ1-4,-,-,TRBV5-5,CASSLDAGAREKLFF,TGTGCCAGCAGCTTGGACGCGGGGGCTCGGGAAAAACTGTTTTTT
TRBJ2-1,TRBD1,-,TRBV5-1,CASRETGGDSYNEQFF,TGCGCCAGCAGGGAGACAGGGGGAGACTCCTACAATGAGCAGTTCTTC
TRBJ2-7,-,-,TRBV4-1,CASSQAQGGRRTYEQYF,TGCGCCAGCAGCCAAGCTCAGGGGGGACGCCGAACCTACGAGCAGTACTTC
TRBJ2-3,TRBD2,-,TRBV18,CASSYVAGGGSDTQYF,TGTGCCAGCTCGTACGTAGCGGGAGGAGGTTCAGATACGCAGTATTTT
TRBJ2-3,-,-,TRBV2,CASSEGLGGTDTQYF,TGTGCCAGCAGTGAAGGACTAGGGGGCACAGATACGCAGTATTTT
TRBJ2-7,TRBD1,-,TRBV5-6,CASSRDRDLQQYF,TGTGCCAGCAGCCGGGACAGGGATCTCCAGCAGTACTTC
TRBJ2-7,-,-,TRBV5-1,CASTPVGQTYEQYF,TGCGCCAGCACCCCTGTAGGACAGACCTACGAGCAGTACTTC
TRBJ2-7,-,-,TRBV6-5,CASSASQEKDEQYF,TGTGCCAGCTCAGCGTCACAGGAAAAAGACGAGCAGTACTTC